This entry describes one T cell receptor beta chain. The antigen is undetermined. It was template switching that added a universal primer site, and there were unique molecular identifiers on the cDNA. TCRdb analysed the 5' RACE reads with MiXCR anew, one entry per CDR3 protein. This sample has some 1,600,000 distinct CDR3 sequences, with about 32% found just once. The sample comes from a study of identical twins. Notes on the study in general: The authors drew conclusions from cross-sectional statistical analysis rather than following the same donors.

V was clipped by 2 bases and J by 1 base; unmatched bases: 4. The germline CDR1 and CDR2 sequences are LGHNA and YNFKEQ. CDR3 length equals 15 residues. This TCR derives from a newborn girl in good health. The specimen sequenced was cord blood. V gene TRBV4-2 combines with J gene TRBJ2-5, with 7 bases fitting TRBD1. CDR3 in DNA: TGTGCCAGCAGCCAAAGGGGACAGAGCCAAGAGACCCAGTACTTC. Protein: CASSQRGQSQETQYF.